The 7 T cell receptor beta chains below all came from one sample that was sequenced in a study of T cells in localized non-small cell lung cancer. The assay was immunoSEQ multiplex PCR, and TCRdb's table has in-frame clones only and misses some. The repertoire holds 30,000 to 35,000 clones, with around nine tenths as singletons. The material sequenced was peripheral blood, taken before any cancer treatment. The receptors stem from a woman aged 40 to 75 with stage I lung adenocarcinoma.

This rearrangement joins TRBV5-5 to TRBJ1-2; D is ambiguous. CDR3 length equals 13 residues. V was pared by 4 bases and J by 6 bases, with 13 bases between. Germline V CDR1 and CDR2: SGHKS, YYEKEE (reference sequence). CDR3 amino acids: CASSEKFGDGYTF. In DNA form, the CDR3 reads TGTGCCAGCAGCGAGAAGTTTGGGGATGGCTACACCTTC.

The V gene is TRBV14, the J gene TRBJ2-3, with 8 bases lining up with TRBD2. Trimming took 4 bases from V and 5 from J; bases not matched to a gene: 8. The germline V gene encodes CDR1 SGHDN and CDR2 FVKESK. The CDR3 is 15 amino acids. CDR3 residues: CASSLRTSFGDTQYF. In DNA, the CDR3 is TGTGCCAGCAGCCTACGGACTAGCTTCGGAGATACGCAGTATTTT.

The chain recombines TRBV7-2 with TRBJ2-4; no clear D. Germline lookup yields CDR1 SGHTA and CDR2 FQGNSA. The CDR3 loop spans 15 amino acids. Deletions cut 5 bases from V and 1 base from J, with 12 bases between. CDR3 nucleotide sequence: TGTGCCAGCAGCCCCATTGGGCTTGCCAAAAACATTCAGTACTTC. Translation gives CASSPIGLAKNIQYF.

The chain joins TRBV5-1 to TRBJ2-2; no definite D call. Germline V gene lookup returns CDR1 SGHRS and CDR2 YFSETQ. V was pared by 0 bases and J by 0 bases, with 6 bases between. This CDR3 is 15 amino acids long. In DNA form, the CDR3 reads TGCGCCAGCAGCTTGGAGGCAGCGAACACCGGGGAGCTGTTTTTT. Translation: CASSLEAANTGELFF.

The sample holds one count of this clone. The CDR3 spells CASSLGGGDLNDEQFF. CDR3 DNA sequence: TGCGCCAGCAGCTTGGGTGGGGGTGATCTTAACGATGAGCAGTTCTTC. This chain connects TRBV5-1 to TRBJ2-1; the D gene could be TRBD1 or TRBD2 (5 bases each). CDR3 length: 16 residues. Trimming pared 0 bases from V and 8 bases from J, leaving 18 bases between. From germline, CDR1 is SGHRS and CDR2 YFSETQ.

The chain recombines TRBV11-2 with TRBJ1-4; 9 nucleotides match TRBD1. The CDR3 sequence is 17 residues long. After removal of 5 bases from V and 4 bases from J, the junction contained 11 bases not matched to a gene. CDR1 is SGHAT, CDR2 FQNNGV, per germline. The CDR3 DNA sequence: TGTGCCAGCAGCCCACCAGTCTGGGGACAGGGTAATGAAAAACTGTTTTTT. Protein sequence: CASSPPVWGQGNEKLFF.

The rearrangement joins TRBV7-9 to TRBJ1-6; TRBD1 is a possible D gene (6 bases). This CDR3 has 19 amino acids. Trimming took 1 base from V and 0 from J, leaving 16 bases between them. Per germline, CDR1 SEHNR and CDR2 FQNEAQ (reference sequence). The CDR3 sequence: CASSLGGQVLSSYNSPLHF. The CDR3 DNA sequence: TGTGCCAGCAGCTTAGGGGGACAAGTCCTGAGCTCCTATAATTCACCCCTCCACTTT.